This T cell receptor beta chain is from a study of cytomegalovirus exposure and HLA in healthy donors. General study results and limits: Follow-up analysis seemed to connect common viral pathogens with several of the most significant clusters identified. In an earlier analysis, about 90% or about 30%: the productive usage of most TCR beta V segments.

CDR1 is GTSNPN and CDR2 is SVGIG in the germline V gene (reference sequence). The CDR3 runs to 12 residues. Trimming stripped 5 bases from V and 5 bases from J, with 12 bases between. Use of 60 Vbeta and 13 Jbeta primers characterized the PCR. Sequenced by immunoSEQ multiplex PCR; TCRdb stores in-frame clones only, minus some. The sample lists around 67,000 clones; roughly 74% were seen once. Notes on this clone: Its antigen is unidentified.

The chain has TRBV30 and TRBJ2-5; D not certain. This clonotype originated in a man aged 18 to 29 in good health and CMV-seropositive. The sequencing sample was made of PBMCs. The CDR3 loop reads CAWGDISETQYF. CDR3 sequence (DNA): TGTGCCTGGGGCGACATCTCGGAGACCCAGTACTTC.